The rows below give T cell receptor beta chains drawn from one sample of a study of Ad26.COV2.S vaccination and SARS-CoV-2 variants. Clones were sequenced by immunoSEQ multiplex PCR, and TCRdb holds only the in-frame ones, with some missing. The sample yields 400,000 to 450,000 clones, about 93% seen once. Sample: peripheral blood, taken in a trial of Ad26.COV2.S vaccine versus placebo. The receptors here all came from a person between 18 and 60 years old who received the Ad26.COV2.S COVID-19 vaccine or a placebo. The CDR3 runs from the conserved cysteine through the conserved F or W. Each record gives: clone size, V gene, J gene, CDR3 length, D gene, CDR3 protein, CDR3 DNA. The D gene is left open where the match is weak. Clone size is shown for a subset of rows, as once, few, many or a class of expanded clone.

abundance: .
v_gene: TRBV4-3
j_gene: TRBJ2-5
len: 16
d_gene: TRBD1
CDR3aa: CASSQGGQGVTETQYF
CDR3nt: TGCGCCAGCAGCCAAGGGGGACAGGGGGTAACGGAGACCCAGTACTTC

abundance: .
v_gene: TRBV5-1
j_gene: TRBJ1-1
len: 13
d_gene: .
CDR3aa: CASSLDLRTEAFF
CDR3nt: TGCGCCAGCAGCTTAGACCTTAGGACTGAAGCTTTCTTT

abundance: .
v_gene: TRBV28
j_gene: TRBJ1-1
len: 13
d_gene: .
CDR3aa: CASSLTEDTEAFF
CDR3nt: TGTGCCAGCAGTTTAACCGAGGACACTGAAGCTTTCTTT

abundance: .
v_gene: TRBV9
j_gene: TRBJ2-1
len: 17
d_gene: TRBD2
CDR3aa: CASSLGTSGRGYNEQFF
CDR3nt: TGTGCCAGCAGCCTAGGGACTAGCGGGAGGGGGTACAATGAGCAGTTCTTC

abundance: .
v_gene: TRBV7-9
j_gene: TRBJ1-5
len: 15
d_gene: .
CDR3aa: CASSGGTNSNQPQHF
CDR3nt: TGTGCCAGCAGCGGAGGGACAAATAGCAATCAGCCCCAGCATTTT

abundance: .
v_gene: TRBV7-2
j_gene: TRBJ2-7
len: 12
d_gene: .
CDR3aa: CASSPPSYEQYF
CDR3nt: TGTGCCAGCAGCCCACCCTCCTACGAGCAGTACTTC

abundance: .
v_gene: TRBV13
j_gene: TRBJ1-2
len: 13
d_gene: TRBD1
CDR3aa: CASSFGQGYGYTF
CDR3nt: TGTGCCAGCAGCTTTGGACAGGGCTATGGCTACACCTTC

abundance: .
v_gene: TRBV11-2
j_gene: TRBJ1-3
len: 16
d_gene: TRBD1
CDR3aa: CASSARQGARGNTIYF
CDR3nt: TGTGCCAGCAGCGCCAGGCAGGGGGCGCGTGGAAACACCATATATTTT

abundance: .
v_gene: TRBV6-2/TRBV6-3
j_gene: TRBJ1-2
len: 13
d_gene: .
CDR3aa: CASSYDNLYGYTF
CDR3nt: TGTGCCAGCAGTTACGACAACCTCTATGGCTACACCTTC

abundance: .
v_gene: TRBV6-2/TRBV6-3
j_gene: TRBJ2-7
len: 14
d_gene: .
CDR3aa: CASSFMGAGIEQYF
CDR3nt: TGTGCCAGCAGTTTCATGGGGGCAGGGATCGAGCAGTACTTC

abundance: .
v_gene: TRBV4-3
j_gene: TRBJ2-7
len: 16
d_gene: TRBD2
CDR3aa: CASSQGLAGASYEQYF
CDR3nt: TGCGCCAGCAGCCAGGGACTAGCGGGAGCATCCTACGAGCAGTACTTC

abundance: .
v_gene: TRBV5-1
j_gene: TRBJ2-3
len: 15
d_gene: TRBD1
CDR3aa: CASSLRPTGMDTQYF
CDR3nt: TGCGCCAGCAGCTTGCGTCCGACAGGGATGGATACGCAGTATTTT

abundance: .
v_gene: TRBV7-8
j_gene: TRBJ1-2
len: 15
d_gene: TRBD1
CDR3aa: CASSLRGQGAGGYTF
CDR3nt: TGTGCCAGCAGCTTACGAGGACAGGGGGCGGGTGGCTACACCTTC

abundance: .
v_gene: TRBV10-3
j_gene: TRBJ1-3
len: 16
d_gene: .
CDR3aa: CAINPSGLSHGNTIYF
CDR3nt: TGTGCCATCAACCCCTCGGGACTGAGTCATGGAAACACCATATATTTT

abundance: once
v_gene: TRBV15
j_gene: TRBJ1-3
len: 15
d_gene: .
CDR3aa: CATSSTGSAGNTIYF
CDR3nt: TGTGCCACCAGCTCCACAGGGTCGGCTGGAAACACCATATATTTT

abundance: .
v_gene: TRBV27
j_gene: TRBJ2-7
len: 13
d_gene: .
CDR3aa: CASSLRGFYEQYF
CDR3nt: TGTGCCAGCAGTTTAAGGGGGTTCTACGAGCAGTACTTC

abundance: .
v_gene: TRBV10-1
j_gene: TRBJ2-7
len: 15
d_gene: .
CDR3aa: CASSEKVGASYEQYF
CDR3nt: TGCGCCAGCAGTGAGAAAGTAGGGGCCTCCTACGAGCAGTACTTC

abundance: .
v_gene: TRBV4-1
j_gene: TRBJ2-5
len: 20
d_gene: TRBD2
CDR3aa: CASSQVFQYASGSVWETQYF
CDR3nt: TGCGCCAGCAGCCAAGTATTTCAGTACGCTAGCGGGAGCGTATGGGAGACCCAGTACTTC

abundance: .
v_gene: TRBV29-1
j_gene: TRBJ2-7
len: 16
d_gene: TRBD2
CDR3aa: CSVELTSGPFSYEQYF
CDR3nt: TGCAGCGTTGAACTAACTAGCGGTCCTTTCTCCTACGAGCAGTACTTC

abundance: .
v_gene: TRBV7-2
j_gene: TRBJ1-5
len: 13
d_gene: .
CDR3aa: CASSLDGGQPQHF
CDR3nt: TGTGCCAGCAGCTTAGACGGGGGTCAGCCCCAGCATTTT

abundance: .
v_gene: TRBV7-8
j_gene: TRBJ2-1
len: 13
d_gene: .
CDR3aa: CASSWAGYNEQFF
CDR3nt: TGTGCCAGCAGCTGGGCGGGGTACAATGAGCAGTTCTTC

abundance: .
v_gene: TRBV6-6
j_gene: TRBJ2-7
len: 15
d_gene: .
CDR3aa: CASSYSGGEIYEQYF
CDR3nt: TGTGCCAGCAGTTACTCTGGCGGGGAAATTTACGAGCAGTACTTC

abundance: once
v_gene: TRBV28
j_gene: TRBJ1-5
len: 12
d_gene: .
CDR3aa: CASWGGSQPQHF
CDR3nt: TGTGCCAGTTGGGGGGGTAGTCAGCCCCAGCATTTT

abundance: .
v_gene: TRBV14
j_gene: TRBJ2-5
len: 14
d_gene: TRBD1
CDR3aa: CASSYGQVMETQYF
CDR3nt: TGTGCCAGCAGCTACGGACAGGTGATGGAGACCCAGTACTTC

abundance: .
v_gene: TRBV19
j_gene: TRBJ1-1
len: 14
d_gene: .
CDR3aa: CASTPGEGNTEAFF
CDR3nt: TGTGCCAGTACCCCAGGTGAGGGGAACACTGAAGCTTTCTTT

abundance: .
v_gene: TRBV9
j_gene: TRBJ2-3
len: 14
d_gene: .
CDR3aa: CASNGAESTDTQYF
CDR3nt: TGTGCCAGCAACGGGGCGGAAAGCACAGATACGCAGTATTTT

abundance: .
v_gene: TRBV4-3
j_gene: TRBJ1-6
len: 12
d_gene: .
CDR3aa: CASSLRNSPLHF
CDR3nt: TGCGCCAGCAGCTTACGCAATTCACCCCTCCACTTT

abundance: .
v_gene: TRBV19
j_gene: TRBJ2-1
len: 14
d_gene: .
CDR3aa: CASRQGLTYNEQFF
CDR3nt: TGTGCCAGTAGACAGGGCTTAACCTACAATGAGCAGTTCTTC

abundance: .
v_gene: TRBV19
j_gene: TRBJ2-7
len: 14
d_gene: .
CDR3aa: CASSISGPPYEQYF
CDR3nt: TGTGCCAGTAGTATATCGGGTCCCCCCTACGAGCAGTACTTC

abundance: .
v_gene: TRBV6-5
j_gene: TRBJ2-5
len: 15
d_gene: .
CDR3aa: CASSYSGTVEETQYF
CDR3nt: TGTGCCAGCAGTTACTCAGGGACTGTCGAAGAGACCCAGTACTTC

abundance: .
v_gene: TRBV3-1/TRBV3-2
j_gene: TRBJ2-7
len: 13
d_gene: .
CDR3aa: CASGLDGSYEQYF
CDR3nt: TGTGCCAGCGGGCTGGACGGCTCCTACGAGCAGTACTTC

abundance: .
v_gene: TRBV3-1/TRBV3-2
j_gene: TRBJ1-4
len: 15
d_gene: .
CDR3aa: CASSLLGATNEKLFF
CDR3nt: TGTGCCAGCAGCTTGTTGGGCGCCACTAATGAAAAACTGTTTTTT

abundance: .
v_gene: TRBV10-2
j_gene: TRBJ2-6
len: 18
d_gene: .
CDR3aa: CASSEGSPVFTGANVLTF
CDR3nt: TGCGCCAGCAGTGAGGGGTCGCCCGTATTCACTGGGGCCAACGTCCTGACTTTC

abundance: few
v_gene: TRBV11-2
j_gene: TRBJ2-7
len: 15
d_gene: TRBD2
CDR3aa: CASNRFGREGYEQYF
CDR3nt: TGTGCCAGCAATCGCTTTGGGCGGGAGGGCTACGAGCAGTACTTC

abundance: .
v_gene: TRBV6-5
j_gene: TRBJ2-1
len: 15
d_gene: TRBD2
CDR3aa: CASSIRAGVVNEQFF
CDR3nt: TGTGCCAGCAGTATAAGGGCGGGAGTCGTAAATGAGCAGTTCTTC

abundance: .
v_gene: TRBV10-3
j_gene: TRBJ1-1
len: 14
d_gene: TRBD1
CDR3aa: CAIRVDRGGTEAFF
CDR3nt: TGTGCCATCAGGGTGGACAGGGGGGGCACTGAAGCTTTCTTT

abundance: .
v_gene: TRBV12-3/TRBV12-4
j_gene: TRBJ2-3
len: 13
d_gene: .
CDR3aa: CASSAGRTDTQYF
CDR3nt: TGTGCCAGCAGTGCTGGGAGAACAGATACGCAGTATTTT

abundance: .
v_gene: TRBV2
j_gene: TRBJ1-1
len: 13
d_gene: TRBD1
CDR3aa: CASSGQGWTEAFF
CDR3nt: TGTGCCAGCTCGGGACAGGGTTGGACTGAAGCTTTCTTT

abundance: .
v_gene: TRBV7-2
j_gene: TRBJ2-3
len: 16
d_gene: TRBD2
CDR3aa: CASSLGLAGVTDTQYF
CDR3nt: TGTGCCAGCAGCTTAGGACTAGCGGGAGTTACAGATACGCAGTATTTT

abundance: .
v_gene: TRBV6-2/TRBV6-3
j_gene: TRBJ1-5
len: 17
d_gene: TRBD1
CDR3aa: CASSYLPGQGPSQPQHF
CDR3nt: TGTGCCAGCAGTTACCTACCGGGACAGGGGCCTAGCCAGCCCCAGCATTTT

abundance: .
v_gene: TRBV7-8
j_gene: TRBJ1-5
len: 13
d_gene: .
CDR3aa: CASSAGLGQPQHF
CDR3nt: TGTGCCAGCAGTGCAGGGTTGGGGCAGCCCCAGCATTTT

abundance: .
v_gene: TRBV27
j_gene: TRBJ1-3
len: 15
d_gene: TRBD1
CDR3aa: CASSPDREPGNTIYF
CDR3nt: TGTGCCAGCAGTCCTGACAGGGAACCTGGAAACACCATATATTTT

abundance: .
v_gene: TRBV5-1
j_gene: TRBJ2-1
len: 17
d_gene: TRBD2
CDR3aa: CASSYGTSESSYNEQFF
CDR3nt: TGCGCCAGCAGCTACGGGACTAGCGAAAGCTCCTACAATGAGCAGTTCTTC

abundance: .
v_gene: TRBV5-1
j_gene: TRBJ2-1
len: 15
d_gene: .
CDR3aa: CASSFWGVRENEQFF
CDR3nt: TGCGCCAGCAGCTTCTGGGGGGTTAGGGAAAATGAGCAGTTCTTC

abundance: .
v_gene: TRBV19
j_gene: TRBJ1-1
len: 14
d_gene: .
CDR3aa: CASTKQAMNTEAFF
CDR3nt: TGTGCCAGTACCAAACAGGCCATGAACACTGAAGCTTTCTTT

abundance: .
v_gene: TRBV7-9
j_gene: TRBJ2-3
len: 13
d_gene: .
CDR3aa: CASIRGFTDTQYF
CDR3nt: TGTGCCAGCATTCGTGGGTTCACAGATACGCAGTATTTT

abundance: few
v_gene: TRBV6-1
j_gene: TRBJ1-2
len: 14
d_gene: .
CDR3aa: CASSEAHTYYGYTF
CDR3nt: TGTGCCAGCAGTGAAGCCCACACCTACTATGGCTACACCTTC

abundance: .
v_gene: TRBV7-8
j_gene: TRBJ2-3
len: 16
d_gene: .
CDR3aa: CASSSKRASVKDTQYF
CDR3nt: TGTGCCAGCAGCTCCAAGAGGGCTAGCGTAAAAGATACGCAGTATTTT

abundance: .
v_gene: TRBV6-5
j_gene: TRBJ2-7
len: 16
d_gene: TRBD2
CDR3aa: CASSYSQGLAGVEQYF
CDR3nt: TGTGCCAGCAGTTACTCTCAGGGTCTAGCGGGAGTTGAGCAGTACTTC

abundance: few
v_gene: TRBV2
j_gene: TRBJ2-7
len: 13
d_gene: .
CDR3aa: CASSVNSPYEQYF
CDR3nt: TGTGCCAGCAGTGTTAACAGTCCTTACGAGCAGTACTTC

abundance: .
v_gene: TRBV7-2
j_gene: TRBJ2-3
len: 13
d_gene: .
CDR3aa: CASSLVGQSTQYF
CDR3nt: TGTGCCAGCAGCTTAGTGGGCCAAAGTACGCAGTATTTT